This TCR beta chain was obtained from a study of blood T cell repertoires in COVID-19 (dated by TCRdb to 2018 to 2020). Context from the whole study: Collaborator samples came from the United States, Italy and Spain and covered acute and convalescent phases of COVID-19. The material from the prospective study consisted of cDNA or gDNA derived from T cells, B-cell-depleted T cells, or PBMCs. The samples were drawn from two sources: the first 160 participants of the ongoing ImmuneRACE study, and fewer than 1,500 subjects contributed by 6 global collaborators. Sample metadata almost always included a de-identified subject ID, COVID-19 status, age in years and sex. A freely available public database, intended as a resource for researchers studying the immune response to SARS-CoV-2, is where the repertoires were released. Where HLA class I and class II types were available, the types were taken from metadata supplied by the sample provider, not from assay-based typing. Deeply sampled blood TCRbeta repertoires from subjects exposed to, actively infected with, or recovered from COVID-19 were included in the dataset.

A second Seattle source provided samples from volunteer blood donors who had recovered from COVID-19. The collaborating institutions used their own protocols to collect whole blood in K2EDTA tubes. For TCRbeta analysis, collaborator samples were shipped as frozen whole blood, as isolated PBMCs, or as DNA extracted from either sample type. Broader findings and caveats from the paper: The amount of clinical and demographic metadata varied by source and participant and was provided uncurated.

Comment on this clone: Its antigen is not yet known. There are no base qualities to consult, and no much larger clone falls within one base.

TCRbeta CDR3 regions were amplified from genomic DNA using the immunoSEQ Assay, a bias-controlled multiplex PCR. Per the source publication's procedure: Within the assay, amplification of reference gene primers was used to estimate how many nucleated cells each sample contained. To quantify the absolute abundance of each unique TCRbeta CDR3 rearrangement, sequence reads were collapsed and filtered. For each sample, productive Simpson clonality was calculated as the square root of Simpson's diversity index over productive rearrangements. TCRdb obtained this table from immuneACCESS and retained in-frame rearrangements with V and J assigned. These tables miss some clones; where compared with another copy, unresolved V genes account for less than half of the shortfall, and the remainder is unexplained. D and trimming were read from the DNA, whereas the V and J calls and clone size are those reported in that table. The sample table lists some 87,000 clones, around three quarters of them with a count of one. The ten most abundant clones make up about 8.7% of the sample.

CDR3 length: 14 amino acids, cysteine to phenylalanine. Of the read, only the CDR3 DNA is kept; its 42 bases are in frame from base 1. The germline V gene encodes CDR1 MNHNS and CDR2 SASEGT. The junction carries 10 bases between V and J, which are trimmed by 5 bases and 2 bases respectively. Sequencing used peripheral blood. This sequence uses TRBV6-1 and TRBJ2-1; no confident D gene assignment can be made. This TCR came from a man in his forties or fifties who had recovered from COVID-19. The CDR3 is CASSTPTTYNEQFF. The DNA is TGTGCCAGCAGTACCCCAACAACCTACAATGAGCAGTTCTTC.